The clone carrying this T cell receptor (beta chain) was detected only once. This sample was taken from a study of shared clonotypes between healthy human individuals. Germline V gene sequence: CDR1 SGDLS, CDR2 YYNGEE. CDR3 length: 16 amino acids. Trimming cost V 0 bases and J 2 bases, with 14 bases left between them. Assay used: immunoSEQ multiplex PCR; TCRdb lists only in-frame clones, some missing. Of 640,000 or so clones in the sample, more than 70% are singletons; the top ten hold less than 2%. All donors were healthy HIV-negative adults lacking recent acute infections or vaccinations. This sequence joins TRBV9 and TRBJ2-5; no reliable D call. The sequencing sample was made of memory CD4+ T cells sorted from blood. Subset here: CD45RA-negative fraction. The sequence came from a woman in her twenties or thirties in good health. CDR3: CASSVVGQSFQETQYF. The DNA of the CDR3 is TGTGCCAGCAGCGTAGTTGGCCAGAGTTTTCAAGAGACCCAGTACTTC.